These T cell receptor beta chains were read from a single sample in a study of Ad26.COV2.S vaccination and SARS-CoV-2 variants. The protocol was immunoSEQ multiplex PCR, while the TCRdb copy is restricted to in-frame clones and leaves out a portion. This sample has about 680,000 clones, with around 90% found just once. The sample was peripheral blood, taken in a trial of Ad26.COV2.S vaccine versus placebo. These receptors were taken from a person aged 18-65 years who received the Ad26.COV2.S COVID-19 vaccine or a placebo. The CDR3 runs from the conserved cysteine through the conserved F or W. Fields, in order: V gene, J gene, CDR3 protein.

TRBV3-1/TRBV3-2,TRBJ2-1,CASSRDRAYNEQFF
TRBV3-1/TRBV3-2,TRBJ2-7,CASSQGTRRAEQYF
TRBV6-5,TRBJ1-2,CASSRDRDNYGYTF
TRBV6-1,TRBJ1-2,CASSERAEKGYTF
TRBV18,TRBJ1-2,CASSPNQGGFYGYTF
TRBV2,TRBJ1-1,CASSVRTEAFF
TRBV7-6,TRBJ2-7,CASSSRDSPYEQYF
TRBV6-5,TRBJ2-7,CASSYFGGDYEQYF
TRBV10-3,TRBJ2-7,CAISDQGYEQYF
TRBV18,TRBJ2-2,CASSPTQLDTGELFF
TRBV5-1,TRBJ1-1,CASSLDGTEAFF
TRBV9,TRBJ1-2,CASSVGLNGYTF
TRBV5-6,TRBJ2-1,CASSSGEGLGEQFF
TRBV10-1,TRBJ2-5,CASSDRDPQETQYF
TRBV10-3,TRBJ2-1,CAISAGLAGATAYNEQFF
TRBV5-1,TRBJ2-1,CASSLTSGGYNEQFF
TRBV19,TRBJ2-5,CASSIKASGSQEAQYF
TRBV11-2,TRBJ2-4,CASSSPSLRRASGIQYF
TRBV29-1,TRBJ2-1,CSTTRTSGGVNEQFF
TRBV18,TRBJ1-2,CASSPIGTAFSGYTF
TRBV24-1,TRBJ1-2,CATSTSGGYGYTF
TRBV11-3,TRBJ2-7,CASSIRDSSQYF